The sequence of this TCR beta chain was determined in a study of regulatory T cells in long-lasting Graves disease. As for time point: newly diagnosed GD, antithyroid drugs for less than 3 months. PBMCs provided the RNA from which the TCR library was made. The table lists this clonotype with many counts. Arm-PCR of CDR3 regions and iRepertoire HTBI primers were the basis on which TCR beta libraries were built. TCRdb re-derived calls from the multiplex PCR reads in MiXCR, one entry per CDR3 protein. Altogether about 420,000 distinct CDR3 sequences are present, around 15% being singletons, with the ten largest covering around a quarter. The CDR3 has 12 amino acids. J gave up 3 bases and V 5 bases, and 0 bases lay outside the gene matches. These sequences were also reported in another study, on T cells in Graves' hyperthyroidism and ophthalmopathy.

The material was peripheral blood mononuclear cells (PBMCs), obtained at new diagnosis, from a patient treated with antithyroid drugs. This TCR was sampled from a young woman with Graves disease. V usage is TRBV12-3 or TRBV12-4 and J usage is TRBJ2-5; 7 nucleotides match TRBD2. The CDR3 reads CASSREEETQYF. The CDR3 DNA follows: TGTGCCAGCAGTCGGGAGGAAGAGACCCAGTACTTC.